This note documents a single T cell receptor (beta chain) sequence. Each CDR3 protein gets one entry after TCRdb re-called the 5' RACE reads with MiXCR. The table shows hundreds of thousands of distinct CDR3 sequences, with roughly 8% occurring only once. This record belongs to a study of identical twins. V lost 4 bases to trimming and J lost 3 bases; unmatched junction nucleotides: 4. The CDR3 consists of 15 residues. Germline CDR1 and CDR2: SGHDN and FVKESK. The sample was also linked to a second study, of yellow fever vaccine responses in identical twins.

The rearrangement uses TRBV14 and TRBJ2-1; 9 bases are a match to TRBD2. This TCR came from a woman aged 18-29 years in good health. Sequences were obtained from PBMCs. CDR3 nucleotide sequence: TGTGCCAGCAGCCGACGCGGGGGGGTCTACAATGAGCAGTTCTTC. Translating it yields CASSRRGGVYNEQFF.